A single sample is the source of the 24 T cell receptor beta chains below, sequenced in a study of OX40 agonist ivuxolimab in advanced cancers. TCRdb keeps only in-frame clones here, not all; method: immunoSEQ multiplex PCR. The data show some 150,000 clones, around nine tenths seen once. Sequenced material: CD4+ or CD8+ T cells sorted from blood, taken in a trial of the OX40 agonist ivuxolimab. Source of these receptors: an adult with an advanced solid tumor such as melanoma, head and neck, liver or kidney cancer.

The chain recombines TRBV5-5 with TRBJ2-1; D may be TRBD2 (5 bases). Germline lookup yields CDR1 SGHKS and CDR2 YYEKEE (reference sequence). This CDR3 region has 14 residues. V lost 5 bases, J lost 8 bases, and 17 bases lay in between. Here the CDR3 reads CASSYETLDHEQFF. In DNA form, the CDR3 reads TGTGCCAGCAGTTACGAAACACTAGACCATGAGCAGTTCTTC.

J is TRBJ1-1 and V is TRBV28, with TRBD1 matching 8 bases. Germline V gene data show CDR1 as MDHEN and CDR2 as SYDVKM. V trimming: 5 bases; J trimming: 4 bases; junction bases outside the gene matches: 6. This CDR3 has 14 residues. The CDR3 is CASSPDRVITEAFF. In DNA form, the CDR3 reads TGTGCCAGCAGTCCGGACAGGGTAATCACTGAAGCTTTCTTT.

The genes are TRBV6-5 and TRBJ1-2; 7 bases align to TRBD1. Germline-derived CDR1 and CDR2 are MNHEY and SVGAGI. With 6 bases clipped from V and 0 bases from J, the junction kept 4 bases outside the gene matches. This CDR3 comprises 14 residues. DNA for the CDR3: TGTGCCAGCAGCCCCGGGACAGCTAACTATGGCTACACCTTC. Translation: CASSPGTANYGYTF.

The sample holds one count of this clone. The chain has TRBV19 and TRBJ2-1, with D perhaps matching TRBD2 (7 bases). The ends were cut back, 6 bases at V and 2 bases at J, with 20 bases in the middle. Germline V gene data show CDR1 as LNHDA and CDR2 as SQIVND (reference sequence). The CDR3 is 17 amino acids. The CDR3 sequence: CASRGGSGTAPYNEQFF. Here the CDR3 DNA reads TGTGCCAGTAGAGGGGGAAGCGGGACCGCACCCTACAATGAGCAGTTCTTC.

The chain joins TRBV28 to TRBJ1-5, with TRBD1 identical over 7 bases. The length of the CDR3 is 19 residues. Trimming at V came to 5 bases and at J to 4 bases, leaving 20 bases not matched to a gene. Germline V gives CDR1 MDHEN, CDR2 SYDVKM. The CDR3 DNA reads as TGTGCCAGCAGTGCCCTCCGTCAGGGACAGTTTAATCGGAATCAGCCCCAGCATTTT. Protein: CASSALRQGQFNRNQPQHF.

Here the CDR3 reads CASSAQVYSNQPQHF. The DNA of the CDR3 is TGTGCCAGCAGTGCACAGGTTTATAGCAATCAGCCCCAGCATTTT. The chain has TRBV2 and TRBJ1-5, with D tentatively TRBD1 (5 bases). Per germline, CDR1 SNHLY and CDR2 FYNNEI. This CDR3 has 15 amino acids. Trimming stripped 4 bases from V and 0 bases from J, with 10 bases between.

The chain uses TRBV7-9 and TRBJ1-3, with D perhaps TRBD1 (5 bases). This CDR3 is built from 16 residues. Between the trimmed V and J ends, which lost 5 bases and 0 bases, there was a span of 14 bases. Germline V gene sequence: CDR1 SEHNR, CDR2 FQNEAQ (reference sequence). The CDR3 protein is CASSPPGGSSGNTIYF. The CDR3 DNA follows: TGTGCCAGCAGCCCCCCGGGGGGAAGCTCTGGAAACACCATATATTTT.

This chain joins TRBV6-5 and TRBJ2-1; possibly TRBD2 for D (5 bases). V lost 6 bases to trimming and J lost 5 bases, with 8 bases between them. CDR3 size: 12 residues. Germline CDR1 MNHEY, CDR2 SVGAGI. CDR3 sequence: CASSPGNNEQFF. The CDR3 nucleotides read TGTGCCAGCAGCCCGGGAAACAATGAGCAGTTCTTC.

The chain has TRBV18 and TRBJ2-7; 9 nucleotides line up with TRBD1. The germline CDR1 and CDR2 sequences are KGHSH and LQKENI. The CDR3 consists of 15 residues. Trimming removed 3 bases from V and 1 base from J; junction bases left unmatched: 4. The CDR3 DNA is TGTGCCAGCTCACCCACAGGGGGCCCTTCCTACGAGCAGTACTTC. This codes for CASSPTGGPSYEQYF. The full variable domain, rest sourced from reference TRBV18 and TRBJ2-7, is NAGVMQNPRHLVRRRGQEARLRCSPMKGHSHVYWYRQLPEEGLKFMVYLQKENIIDESGMPKERFSAEFPKEGPSILRIQQVVRGDSAAYFCASSPTGGPSYEQYFGPGTRLTVT.

With respect to this clone: The junction differs from germline at one of its ends, possibly a read error. The rearrangement links TRBV30 to TRBJ2-2; D unresolved. The CDR3 sequence is 14 residues long. Germline V lookup: CDR1 GTSNPN, CDR2 SVGIG (reference sequence). CDR3 loop: CAWSVSQNAGELFF. CDR3 sequence (DNA): TGTGCCTGGAGTGTAAGTCAGAACGCCGGGGAGCTGTTTTTT.

DNA of the CDR3: TGTGCCACCAGCAGAGACCAGGTCATACAAGAGACCCAGTACTTC. Its translation is CATSRDQVIQETQYF. The V call is TRBV15, the J call TRBJ2-5; no clear D. This CDR3 region has 15 residues. V lost 0 bases and J lost 2, with 10 bases in between. Per germline, CDR1 LNHNV and CDR2 YYDKDF (reference sequence).

The chain joins TRBV6-5 to TRBJ2-1, with TRBD2 matching over 7 bases. The V segment lost 0 bases and the J segment 8 bases; nucleotides outside the gene matches: 7. CDR1 and CDR2 (germline): MNHEY, SVGAGI. This CDR3 comprises 15 residues. The CDR3 loop reads CASSYSLGLVDEQFF. The CDR3 bases are TGTGCCAGCAGTTACTCTCTCGGACTAGTAGATGAGCAGTTCTTC.

The V gene is TRBV2, the J gene TRBJ1-3, with D tentatively TRBD1 (6 bases). Germline CDR1 SNHLY, CDR2 FYNNEI. Trimming cost V 4 bases and J 2 bases, with 12 bases left between them. This CDR3 region has 15 residues. The CDR3 here is CASSADWTAGNTIYF. CDR3 bases: TGTGCCAGCAGTGCCGATTGGACAGCTGGAAACACCATATATTTT.

A note on this clone: Germline is not matched at one junction end, which may reflect a read error. The chain is built from TRBV2 and TRBJ2-5; the match to TRBD2 covers 7 bases. The CDR3 has 15 amino acids. CDR1 and CDR2 (germline): SNHLY, FYNNEI. The CDR3 region is CASSQAGNYQETQYF. The CDR3 region has the DNA TGTGCCAGCAGTCAAGCGGGAAATTACCAAGAGACCCAGTACTTC.

The chain combines TRBV18 with TRBJ2-2; D remains ambiguous. V dropped 0 bases and J dropped 0 bases, with 8 bases sitting between them. The CDR3 contains 16 residues. Germline CDR1 and CDR2: KGHSH and LQKENI. The CDR3 region is CASSPPPSTNTGELFF. The CDR3 DNA reads TGTGCCAGCTCACCACCTCCATCTACGAACACCGGGGAGCTGTTTTTT.

This sequence joins TRBV9 and TRBJ2-1; TRBD1 matches 9 bases. V lost 3 bases and J lost 0; bases outside the gene matches: 1. Germline lookup yields CDR1 SGDLS and CDR2 YYNGEE. The CDR3 contains 15 residues. CDR3 DNA sequence: TGTGCCAGCAGCGGGACAGGGGTCTCCTACAATGAGCAGTTCTTC. It is translated as CASSGTGVSYNEQFF. The entire variable domain, with the rest obtained from reference TRBV9 and TRBJ2-1, is as follows: DSGVTQTPKHLITATGQRVTLRCSPRSGDLSVYWYQQSLDQGLQFLIQYYNGEERAKGNILERFSAQQFPDLHSELNLSSLELGDSALYFCASSGTGVSYNEQFFGPGTRLTVL.

The genes are TRBV19 and TRBJ2-2; TRBD2 matches 7 bases. CDR3 length equals 15 residues. Germline loops: CDR1 LNHDA, CDR2 SQIVND (reference sequence). The junction had 6 bases not matched to a gene; V was cut back by 7 bases and J by 1 base. CDR3 sequence: CASMRSGGNTGELFF. In DNA, the CDR3 is TGTGCCAGTATGAGGTCGGGGGGGAACACCGGGGAGCTGTTTTTT.

The genes are TRBV30 and TRBJ1-5; D is undetermined. With 1 base removed from V and 6 bases from J, the gap between germline ends came to 13 bases. Germline values: CDR1 GTSNPN, CDR2 SVGIG (reference sequence). This CDR3 comprises 14 residues. In DNA, the CDR3 is TGTGCCTGGAGTGGAGGGCAGGCTAGTCAGCCCCAGCATTTT. Translating gives CAWSGGQASQPQHF. Complete variable domain (other parts from reference TRBV30 and TRBJ1-5): SQTIHQWPATLVQPVGSPLSLECTVEGTSNPNLYWYRQAAGRGLQLLFYSVGIGQISSEVPQNLSASRPQDRQFILSSKKLLLSDSGFYLCAWSGGQASQPQHFGDGTRLSIL.

The chain has TRBV28 and TRBJ2-3, with a weak D call TRBD1 (5 bases). Trimming stripped 4 bases from V and 2 bases from J, with 7 bases between. The length of the CDR3 is 13 residues. Germline CDR1 reads MDHEN; CDR2 reads SYDVKM. The CDR3 nucleotides are TGTGCCAGCAGTTCAGGGTCCACAGATACGCAGTATTTT. This sequence encodes CASSSGSTDTQYF.

This chain connects TRBV28 to TRBJ2-1, with 11 bases aligning to TRBD2. The CDR3 spans 16 residues. V dropped 5 bases and J dropped 5; count of bases not matched to a gene: 8. CDR1 is MDHEN, CDR2 SYDVKM, per germline. The CDR3 region is CASSLIAGGMNNEQFF. CDR3 coding DNA: TGTGCCAGCAGTCTTATAGCGGGAGGGATGAACAATGAGCAGTTCTTC.

The V call is TRBV18, the J call TRBJ2-7; no firm D call. The germline V gene has CDR1 KGHSH and CDR2 LQKENI. V was trimmed by 6 bases and J by 6 bases, leaving 18 bases between them. This CDR3 region has 14 residues. Here the CDR3 DNA reads TGTGCCAGCTCCCAAACCTATATGGGGATCGAGCAGTACTTC. Its translation is CASSQTYMGIEQYF.

This chain joins TRBV27 and TRBJ2-6; D gene uncertain. CDR3 length: 16 residues. V gave up 8 bases and J gave up 1 base, with 15 bases separating them. In germline, CDR1 is MNHEY, CDR2 SMNVEV (reference sequence). The CDR3 region is CASSQTWTSGANVLTF. The CDR3 nucleotides are TGTGCCAGCTCCCAGACGTGGACGTCTGGGGCCAACGTCCTGACTTTC.

The rearrangement joins TRBV4-2 to TRBJ2-1, with a tentative D call TRBD2 (6 bases). The CDR3 contains 14 residues. Germline CDR1 and CDR2: LGHNA and YNFKEQ. V dropped 3 bases and J dropped 10 bases, with 16 bases sitting between them. In nucleotides, the CDR3 is TGTGCCAGCAGCCAGGGGGGTATCAATGAGGAGCAGTTCTTC. Residues: CASSQGGINEEQFF.

The chain recombines TRBV5-1 with TRBJ2-1; TRBD2 aligns across 14 bases. V was pared by 4 bases and J by 6 bases, with 3 bases of the junction left unmatched. The CDR3 covers 15 residues. Germline assignment: CDR1 SGHRS and CDR2 YFSETQ. The CDR3 DNA reads as TGCGCCAGCAGCATGACTAGCGGGAGGGCCAATGAGCAGTTCTTC. Amino acids: CASSMTSGRANEQFF.